The 23 T cell receptor beta chains reported below all come from one sample, sequenced in a study of Graves' ophthalmopathy and Graves' hyperthyroidism. TCR beta CDR3 regions were amplified from RNA transcripts. Investigators did first-round RT-PCR with HTBI primers, then second-round multiplex PCR. TCRdb re-analysed the multiplex PCR reads in MiXCR, keeping a single row per CDR3 protein. The data show hundreds of thousands of distinct CDR3 sequences, with roughly 15% seen just once and roughly 7% held by the top ten. Sequenced sample: peripheral blood. These receptors were collected from a woman under 30 with stable Graves' hyperthyroidism.

This clonotype was picked up many times. A much larger clone lies one base from this, so it may be a read error. The V gene is TRBV7-3, the J gene TRBJ2-7; 9 bases are a match to TRBD1. Trimming removed 2 bases from V and 2 bases from J; junction bases left unmatched: 4. CDR1 SGHTA and CDR2 FQGTGA come from the germline V gene. This CDR3 has 15 residues. As DNA, the CDR3 is TGTGCCAGCAGCTTATCCGGGACAGGGACCTACGAGCAGTACTTC. Protein product: CASSLSGTGTYEQYF. Full variable domain (missing parts from reference TRBV7-3 and TRBJ2-7): GAGVSQTPSNKVTEKGKYVELRCDPISGHTALYWYRQSLGQGPEFLIYFQGTGAADDSGLPNDRFFAVRPEGSVSTLKIQRTERGDSAVYLCASSLSGTGTYEQYFGPGTRLTVT.

The gene calls are TRBV20-1 and TRBJ1-5; D ambiguous. CDR3 length: 13 residues. Germline V CDR1 and CDR2: DFQATT, SNEGSKA (reference sequence). V was pared by 5 bases and J by 3 bases, with 11 bases between. CDR3 protein: CSARTDPNQPQHF. In DNA, the CDR3 is TGCAGTGCTCGCACAGATCCCAATCAGCCCCAGCATTTT.

The chain recombines TRBV20-1 with TRBJ2-7; the D is unclear. Trimming stripped 6 bases from V and 5 bases from J, with 8 bases between. CDR1 and CDR2 (germline): DFQATT, SNEGSKA (reference sequence). This CDR3 has 10 amino acids. The CDR3 loop is CSAESDEQYF. The CDR3, as DNA: TGCAGTGCGGAATCCGACGAGCAGTACTTC.

This clonotype appeared many times. The chain couples TRBV28 to TRBJ1-1, with D unresolved. Per the germline V gene, CDR1 is MDHEN and CDR2 is SYDVKM. This CDR3 is 15 amino acids long. V lost 3 bases to trimming and J lost 5 bases, with 16 bases between them. CDR3 nucleotides: TGTGCCAGCAGTTTGTCCTTCGTGGGAGGAACTGAAGCTTTCTTT. This gives the protein CASSLSFVGGTEAFF.

This clonotype was counted at least ten times. This rearrangement joins TRBV3-1 to TRBJ1-1; D is possibly TRBD1 (6 bases). The length of the CDR3 is 16 residues. CDR1 and CDR2 (germline): LGHDT, YNNKEL (reference sequence). Trimming cost V 1 base and J 3 bases, with 15 bases left between them. DNA for the CDR3: TGTGCCAGCAGCCAAGGTTTAACAGGGAGGTACACTGAAGCTTTCTTT. Translation gives CASSQGLTGRYTEAFF.

This clonotype was detected ten times or more. The V call is TRBV19, the J call TRBJ1-1; maybe TRBD1 (6 bases). V was pared by 5 bases and J by 3 bases, with 13 bases between. This CDR3 comprises 14 residues. Germline V gene lookup returns CDR1 LNHDA and CDR2 SQIVND (reference sequence). In DNA form, the CDR3 reads TGTGCCAGTAGTGCCCAAAAGGGGGACACTGAAGCTTTCTTT. It encodes CASSAQKGDTEAFF.

This clonotype was detected ten times or more. The rearrangement links TRBV7-9 to TRBJ1-1; weak D call: TRBD1 (6 bases). Germline values: CDR1 SEHNR, CDR2 FQNEAQ (reference sequence). The length of the CDR3 is 15 residues. V was trimmed by 0 bases and J by 4 bases, leaving 12 bases between them. The CDR3 DNA sequence: TGTGCCAGCAGCTTAGCGTGGGGGGCGAGCACTGAAGCTTTCTTT. It specifies CASSLAWGASTEAFF.

This clonotype has ten or more counts. The chain is built from TRBV12-3 or TRBV12-4 and TRBJ1-2; D is perhaps TRBD1 (6 bases). V lost 5 bases and J 6 bases, leaving 13 bases between the germline ends. The CDR3 has 13 amino acids. CDR3 nucleotide sequence: TGTGCCAGCAGTCCTTCAGGGGCCCATGGCTACACCTTC. This codes for CASSPSGAHGYTF.

This clonotype was detected many times. This chain joins TRBV7-8 and TRBJ1-5; D might be TRBD1 (6 bases). The CDR3 runs to 15 residues. Looked up from germline, CDR1 is SGHVS and CDR2 is FQNEAQ. V gave up 2 bases and J gave up 2 bases, with 10 bases separating them. This CDR3 is CASSLTGWGNQPQHF. Written as DNA, the CDR3 is TGTGCCAGCAGCTTAACAGGGTGGGGCAATCAGCCCCAGCATTTT.

Comment on this clonotype: The missing conserved phenylalanine or tryptophan at the end of this CDR3 makes a read error likely. The DNA is left out, because the CDR3 cannot be placed on it with certainty; the CDR3 is given as TCRdb lists it. The gene calls are TRBV7-8 and TRBJ1-5; TRBD1 reflects the table's D call only, with no check against the DNA. Ends included, the CDR3 has 15 residues. Germline V lookup: CDR1 SGHVS, CDR2 FQNEAQ. The CDR3 loop reads CASSLGRASNQPQRV.

Ten or more counts support this clonotype. This chain uses TRBV12-3 or TRBV12-4 with TRBJ1-1; 7 positions agree with TRBD1. V trimming: 3 bases; J trimming: 11 bases; junction bases outside the gene matches: 6. The length of the CDR3 is 12 residues. CDR3 nucleotide sequence: TGTGCCAGCAGTTTGATTGGCAGGGGGGCTTTCTTT. It yields the protein CASSLIGRGAFF.

Ten or more counts support this clonotype. V and J are TRBV5-1 and TRBJ2-2; D remains unclear. The CDR3 is 14 residues long. Germline V lookup: CDR1 SGHRS, CDR2 YFSETQ. Deletions cut 4 bases from V and 4 bases from J, with 11 bases between. The CDR3 region has the DNA TGCGCCAGCAGCGTGTTACCTGCCACCGGGGAGCTGTTTTTT. Translated: CASSVLPATGELFF.

This clonotype has a count of ten or more. The V and J genes are TRBV20-1 and TRBJ1-6, with D tentatively TRBD1 (6 bases). CDR1 and CDR2 from the germline V gene are DFQATT and SNEGSKA (reference sequence). V was clipped by 3 bases and J by 9 bases, with 18 bases between them. The CDR3 is 15 residues long. CDR3: CSARPQGGGGSPLHF. As DNA, the CDR3 is TGCAGTGCTAGGCCACAGGGAGGGGGGGGTTCACCCCTCCACTTT.

This clonotype was recorded a few times. This sequence may be a read error, since a much larger clone differs from it by one base. This chain connects TRBV12-3 or TRBV12-4 to TRBJ1-1; TRBD1 might be the D (6 bases). The length of the CDR3 is 16 residues. As DNA, the CDR3 is TGTGCCAGCAAACCCCTGGACAGCTTCATGAACACTGAAGCTTGCTTT. Translation gives CASKPLDSFMNTEACF.

Comments on this clonotype: It may be a read error: a sequence one base away is much more abundant. This sequence joins TRBV19 and TRBJ1-5, with unresolved D. Per the germline V gene, CDR1 is LNHDA and CDR2 is SQIVND (reference sequence). The CDR3 runs to 15 residues. CDR3 sequence reads: CANSESRNSNQPQHF. The CDR3 DNA reads TGTGCCAATAGTGAGTCAAGAAATAGCAATCAGCCCCAGCATTTT. The entire variable domain, with the rest obtained from reference TRBV19 and TRBJ1-5, is as follows: DGGITQSPKYLFRKEGQNVTLSCEQNLNHDAMYWYRQDPGQGLRLIYYSQIVNDFQKGDIAEGYSVSREKKESFPLTVTSAQKNPTAFYLCANSESRNSNQPQHFGDGTRLSIL.

The DNA of the CDR3 is TGCGCCAGCAGTCTAAGTCACACCTACGAGCAGTACTTC. It specifies CASSLSHTYEQYF. The chain employs TRBV10-2 and TRBJ2-7; unclear D gene. The V gene's germline CDR1 is WSHSY and CDR2 SAAADI. CDR3 length equals 13 residues. Trimming pared 5 bases from V and 2 bases from J, leaving 10 bases between.

The CDR3 DNA sequence: TGTGCCAGCAGCCCCACCGCGAGGGGCTCCAAAGGGGGCTACACCTTC. Amino acids: CASSPTARGSKGGYTF. V is TRBV9 and J is TRBJ1-2, with D possibly TRBD1 on 5 matching bases. The CDR3 has 16 amino acids. With 4 bases removed from V and 8 bases from J, the gap between germline ends came to 24 bases. Germline CDR1 SGDLS, CDR2 YYNGEE.

At least ten counts were recorded for this clonotype. The chain has TRBV11-2 and TRBJ1-1; no clear D gene. The length of the CDR3 is 14 residues. V gave up 5 bases and J gave up 6 bases, with 16 bases separating them. The germline V gene encodes CDR1 SGHAT and CDR2 FQNNGV. The CDR3 protein is CASSARRGAAEAFF. The CDR3 coding sequence is TGTGCCAGCAGCGCCCGACGGGGTGCGGCTGAAGCTTTCTTT.

The chain employs TRBV6-1 and TRBJ2-7; D is unclear. Trimming left V 8 bases short and J 6 bases short, with 20 bases between. Germline values: CDR1 MNHNS, CDR2 SASEGT. CDR3 size: 14 residues. The DNA of the CDR3 is TGTGCCAGCTCACGGCAGGTAACAATGAGCGAGCAGTACTTC. Protein product: CASSRQVTMSEQYF.

This clonotype came up a few times. A read error may explain this, as a much larger clone is one base away. This sequence joins TRBV6-1 and TRBJ1-6; 7 bases match TRBD1. The CDR3 is made up of 18 amino acids. Germline assignment: CDR1 MNHNS and CDR2 SASEGT. The CDR3 protein is CASSPTRRTGSGNSHLHF. For the CDR3, the DNA is TGTGCCAGCAGCCCCACACGACGGACAGGATCCGGGAATTCACACCTCCACTTT.

This clonotype came up many times. The rearrangement joins TRBV12-3 or TRBV12-4 to TRBJ2-6, with a weak D call TRBD1 (6 bases). This CDR3 is built from 16 residues. Trimming stripped 0 bases from V and 2 bases from J, with 8 bases between. CDR3 DNA: TGTGCCAGCAGTTTAGCCAGGGGCGCTGGGGCCAACGTCCTGACTTTC. Translation: CASSLARGAGANVLTF.

Ten or more counts support this clonotype. A junction boundary mismatches the germline segment, possibly from a read error. The rearrangement links TRBV2 to TRBJ1-6, with D tentatively TRBD1 (6 bases). The CDR3 totals 16 residues. Germline loops: CDR1 SNHLY, CDR2 FYNNEI. This chain's CDR3 is CASREDRMSYNSPLHF. CDR3 DNA: TGTGCCAGCAGGGAAGACAGGATGAGCTATAATTCACCCCTCCACTTT.

This clonotype was observed many times. CDR3 in amino acids: CASSERTATYSNQPQHF. As DNA, the CDR3 is TGTGCCAGCAGTGAACGGACAGCCACGTATAGCAATCAGCCCCAGCATTTT. The rearrangement uses TRBV6-1 and TRBJ1-5, with a possible D match to TRBD1 (6 bases). The CDR3 is 17 residues long. Germline-derived CDR1 and CDR2 are MNHNS and SASEGT. V was trimmed by 2 bases and J by 0 bases, leaving 14 bases between them.